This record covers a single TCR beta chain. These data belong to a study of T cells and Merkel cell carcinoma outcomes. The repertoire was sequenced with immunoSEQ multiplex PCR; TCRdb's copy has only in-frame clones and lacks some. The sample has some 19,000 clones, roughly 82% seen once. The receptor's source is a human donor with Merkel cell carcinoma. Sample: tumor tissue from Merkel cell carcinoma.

CDR3 residues: CSARQRYEQYF. CDR3 nucleotide sequence: TGCAGTGCCCGGCAGCGGTACGAGCAGTACTTC. The chain couples TRBV20-1 to TRBJ2-7; TRBD2 is a possible D gene (5 bases). This CDR3 is built from 11 residues. Trimming pared 6 bases from V and 4 bases from J, leaving 10 bases between. Germline assignment: CDR1 DFQATT and CDR2 SNEGSKA (reference sequence).